Below are 24 T cell receptor beta chains sequenced from a single sample in a study of PD-1 blockade in classical Hodgkin lymphoma (TCRdb year 2020). Library prep was done by the immunoSEQ multiplex PCR assay. The table was pulled from immuneACCESS by TCRdb, which kept in-frame rearrangements only. Such tables lose some clones; where checked, under half of the loss comes from unresolved V genes, and the rest has no known cause. The sample table shows under 20,000 clones, and approximately 80% are seen once. Roughly two fifths of the sample lies in the top ten. What the time point label conveys for this sample: cycle 4 day 1 (C4D1), after around six weeks of nivolumab. All trial patients had relapsed after autologous stem cell transplantation, with cohorts A, B and C differing in prior brentuximab vedotin exposure. This material consisted of peripheral blood mononuclear cells (PBMCs), taken before the fourth cycle of nivolumab. Receptors originate from a human donor with classical Hodgkin lymphoma.

Note on this clone: The same CDR3 can be traced to other DNA sequences in this sample. This chain links TRBV9 with TRBJ2-3, with D maybe TRBD2 (7 bases). Between the trimmed V and J ends, which lost 0 bases and 3 bases, there was a span of 11 bases. The CDR3 covers 15 residues. Germline V gives CDR1 SGDLS, CDR2 YYNGEE. The CDR3 loop is CASSVGGGATDTQYF. The DNA for the CDR3 is TGTGCCAGCAGCGTAGGTGGGGGGGCGACAGATACGCAGTATTTT.

The CDR3 region has the DNA TGCAGCATCAATACCTACAATGAGCAGTTCTTC. It is translated as CSINTYNEQFF. The chain combines TRBV29-1 with TRBJ2-1, with no clear D. Germline V CDR1 and CDR2: SQVTM, ANQGSEA. Trimming pared 8 bases from V and 2 bases from J, leaving 7 bases between. The CDR3 runs to 11 residues.

V is TRBV29-1 and J is TRBJ1-2; 9 nucleotides match TRBD1. This CDR3 is 12 amino acids long. V dropped 7 bases and J dropped 6; count of bases not matched to a gene: 6. Germline loops: CDR1 SQVTM, CDR2 ANQGSEA. In DNA, the CDR3 is TGCAGCGGGGGACAGGGTGTCGATGGCTACACCTTC. This gives the protein CSGGQGVDGYTF.

This rearrangement joins TRBV4-1 to TRBJ2-1, with unresolved D. Trimming cost V 1 base and J 0 bases, with 7 bases left between them. This CDR3 has 15 amino acids. Germline lookup yields CDR1 MGHRA and CDR2 YSYEKL. The CDR3 loop is CASSQVQNSYNEQFF. The CDR3 region has the DNA TGCGCCAGCAGCCAAGTCCAGAACTCCTACAATGAGCAGTTCTTC.

The chain joins TRBV6-5 to TRBJ2-1; TRBD1 matches at 7 bases. Germline V gives CDR1 MNHEY, CDR2 SVGAGI. Trimming removed 6 bases from V and 5 bases from J; junction bases left unmatched: 10. The CDR3 covers 15 residues. The CDR3 loop is CASSPGWDSNNEQFF. CDR3 bases: TGTGCCAGCAGCCCCGGGTGGGACAGTAACAATGAGCAGTTCTTC.

This clone is judged medium-sized. The same CDR3 is also encoded by other DNA sequences in this sample. The rearrangement links TRBV6-5 to TRBJ2-7; D is unclear. Germline V gene sequence: CDR1 MNHEY, CDR2 SVGAGI. This CDR3 has 13 residues. Trimming took off 7 bases at V and 2 bases at J, with 12 bases between the two ends. CDR3 sequence reads: CASTPGPTYEQYF. The CDR3 bases are TGTGCCAGCACCCCCGGCCCAACCTACGAGCAGTACTTC.

The rearrangement joins TRBV5-1 to TRBJ1-1; unclear D gene. The CDR3 is 14 residues long. Trimming stripped 6 bases from V and 1 base from J, with 13 bases between. CDR1 SGHRS and CDR2 YFSETQ come from the germline V gene. The CDR3: CASTELPTNTEAFF. The CDR3, as DNA: TGCGCCAGCACCGAACTACCTACGAACACTGAAGCTTTCTTT.

V and J are TRBV5-4 and TRBJ2-3; either TRBD1 or TRBD2 may supply D (5 bases each). This CDR3 comprises 15 residues. The V end lost 2 bases, the J end lost 4 bases, and 14 bases lay between the germline ends. Germline-derived CDR1 and CDR2 are SGHNT and YYREEE (reference sequence). The DNA for the CDR3 is TGTGCCAGCAGCTTATACGGGACCGGGGCAGATACGCAGTATTTT. The encoded protein is CASSLYGTGADTQYF.

This clone is medium-sized. The chain uses TRBV7-3 and TRBJ2-1, with D unresolved. The CDR3 totals 14 residues. CDR1 and CDR2 from the germline V gene are SGHTA and FQGTGA. The V end lost 3 bases, the J end lost 6 bases, and 12 bases lay between the germline ends. The CDR3 DNA is TGTGCCAGCAGCTTGGTGGCTTTGGCCAATGAGCAGTTCTTC. This translates into CASSLVALANEQFF.

This clone turned up a few times. J is TRBJ2-1 and V is TRBV6-5, with D perhaps TRBD1 or TRBD2 (5 bases each). Germline lookup yields CDR1 MNHEY and CDR2 SVGAGI. This CDR3 region has 12 residues. V lost 6 bases and J lost 9, with 12 bases in between. CDR3 coding DNA: TGTGCCAGCAGATACCGGGACGGTGAGCAGTTCTTC. Its protein is CASRYRDGEQFF.

V is TRBV2 and J is TRBJ2-7; D is unresolved. The CDR3 has 13 amino acids. V dropped 7 bases and J dropped 4 bases, with 14 bases sitting between them. In germline, CDR1 is SNHLY, CDR2 FYNNEI. The CDR3 sequence is CASKAEPSYEQYF. CDR3 DNA sequence: TGTGCCAGCAAGGCCGAACCTTCGTACGAGCAGTACTTC. Full variable domain (outside the CDR3, taken from reference TRBV2 and TRBJ2-7): EPEVTQTPSHQVTQMGQEVILRCVPISNHLYFYWYRQILGQKVEFLVSFYNNEISEKSEIFDDQFSVERPDGSNFTLKIRSTKLEDSAMYFCASKAEPSYEQYFGPGTRLTVT.

The genes are TRBV4-2 and TRBJ2-7, with D possibly matching TRBD2 (6 bases). V was pared by 4 bases and J by 7 bases, with 20 bases between. The length of the CDR3 is 15 residues. Per germline, CDR1 LGHNA and CDR2 YNFKEQ. For the CDR3, the DNA is TGTGCCAGCAGCCTTAACCGGGAGTCCCTAGGGGAGCAGTACTTC. It specifies CASSLNRESLGEQYF.

The V and J genes are TRBV6-1 and TRBJ2-7; unclear D gene. This CDR3 region has 18 residues. Germline V gene lookup returns CDR1 MNHNS and CDR2 SASEGT. Trimming left V 0 bases short and J 2 bases short, with 20 bases between. The CDR3 bases are TGTGCCAGCAGTGAAGCGCTCGGCTGGATGTACAGCGCCTACGAGCAGTACTTC. This sequence encodes CASSEALGWMYSAYEQYF.

CDR3 DNA sequence: TGTGCCAGCACCGCGACAGGGAACAATGAGCAGTTCTTC. As protein: CASTATGNNEQFF. The genes are TRBV7-9 and TRBJ2-1; 7 bases fit TRBD1. This CDR3 region has 13 residues. Germline CDR1 and CDR2: SEHNR and FQNEAQ (reference sequence). Germline trimming cut 7 bases from V and 5 bases from J; bases unmatched to any gene: 5.

This chain links TRBV6-1 with TRBJ2-3; D gene unclear. Germline V gives CDR1 MNHNS, CDR2 SASEGT. The ends were cut back, 2 bases at V and 1 base at J, with 7 bases in the middle. The CDR3 is made up of 14 amino acids. The CDR3 DNA reads TGTGCCAGCAGTGAATTGCAGGGCACAGATACGCAGTATTTT. Protein sequence: CASSELQGTDTQYF.

This clone was counted a few times. Other DNA sequences in the sample encode the same CDR3. The chain combines TRBV6-5 with TRBJ1-5, with 8 nucleotides matching TRBD1. Germline CDR1 reads MNHEY; CDR2 reads SVGAGI. V lost 5 bases to trimming and J lost 3 bases; unmatched junction nucleotides: 6. This CDR3 has 15 residues. The chain's CDR3 is CASSLGTGLNQPQHF. The DNA for the CDR3 is TGTGCCAGCAGTCTAGGGACAGGACTCAATCAGCCCCAGCATTTT.

The chain joins TRBV6-4 to TRBJ2-1, with D possibly being TRBD1 (6 bases). The V end lost 2 bases, the J end lost 5 bases, and 7 bases lay between the germline ends. Germline-derived CDR1 and CDR2 are MRHNA and SNTAGT. The CDR3 runs 13 residues. The CDR3 protein is CASSDRDNNEQFF. The CDR3 DNA sequence: TGTGCCAGCAGTGACCGGGACAACAATGAGCAGTTCTTC.

The V and J genes are TRBV7-2 and TRBJ1-4, with no clear D. V shed 7 bases and J shed 3 bases, with 9 bases lying between them. Germline-derived CDR1 and CDR2 are SGHTA and FQGNSA. This CDR3 contains 13 residues. In DNA, the CDR3 is TGTGCCAGCACCACCGGGGCTAATGAAAAACTGTTTTTT. Residues: CASTTGANEKLFF.

This CDR3 reads CASSQGQGRGYTF. CDR3 nucleotide sequence: TGTGCCAGCAGTCAGGGACAGGGAAGGGGCTACACCTTC. The V call is TRBV27, the J call TRBJ1-2; 9 nucleotides agree with TRBD1. After removal of 5 bases from V and 8 bases from J, the junction contained 6 bases not matched to a gene. The CDR3 totals 13 residues. The germline V gene encodes CDR1 MNHEY and CDR2 SMNVEV (reference sequence).

V usage is TRBV4-2 and J usage is TRBJ2-3; maybe TRBD2 (5 bases). CDR1 and CDR2 (germline): LGHNA, YNFKEQ. Trimming cost V 1 base and J 2 bases, with 13 bases left between them. The CDR3 loop spans 16 amino acids. The chain's CDR3 is CASSQGWLADTDTQYF. The DNA of the CDR3 is TGTGCCAGCAGCCAAGGGTGGCTAGCCGACACAGATACGCAGTATTTT.

This chain joins TRBV30 and TRBJ2-7; 7 bases map to TRBD1. Germline V lookup: CDR1 GTSNPN, CDR2 SVGIG (reference sequence). The CDR3 totals 12 residues. J lost 6 bases, V lost 8 bases, and 10 bases had no gene match. CDR3 coding DNA: TGTGCCGAAAGACAGGGTTTAGGCGAGCAGTACTTC. Residues: CAERQGLGEQYF.

V is TRBV9 and J is TRBJ1-1, with TRBD1 as a possible D gene (6 bases). The CDR3 runs to 15 residues. Germline loops: CDR1 SGDLS, CDR2 YYNGEE. V was shortened by 2 bases and J by 3 bases, with 14 bases between the two germline ends. CDR3 in DNA: TGTGCCAGCAGCGTCGGACAGCTTGAGGACACTGAAGCTTTCTTT. It is translated as CASSVGQLEDTEAFF.

The J gene is TRBJ2-1, the V gene TRBV29-1; 9 nucleotides agree with TRBD2. Trimming removed 5 bases from V and 7 bases from J; junction bases left unmatched: 6. Germline-derived CDR1 and CDR2 are SQVTM and ANQGSEA. CDR3 length: 13 residues. The CDR3 DNA follows: TGCAGCGTTTCGAGCGGGAGGTGGAATGAGCAGTTCTTC. This codes for CSVSSGRWNEQFF.

V and J are TRBV6-1 and TRBJ1-5, with 9 bases that match TRBD1. V dropped 7 bases and J dropped 4; count of bases not matched to a gene: 8. The CDR3 is made up of 15 amino acids. Germline V gene lookup returns CDR1 MNHNS and CDR2 SASEGT. The CDR3: CASTSGQGMNQPQHF. CDR3 coding DNA: TGTGCCAGCACCTCCGGACAGGGGATGAATCAGCCCCAGCATTTT.